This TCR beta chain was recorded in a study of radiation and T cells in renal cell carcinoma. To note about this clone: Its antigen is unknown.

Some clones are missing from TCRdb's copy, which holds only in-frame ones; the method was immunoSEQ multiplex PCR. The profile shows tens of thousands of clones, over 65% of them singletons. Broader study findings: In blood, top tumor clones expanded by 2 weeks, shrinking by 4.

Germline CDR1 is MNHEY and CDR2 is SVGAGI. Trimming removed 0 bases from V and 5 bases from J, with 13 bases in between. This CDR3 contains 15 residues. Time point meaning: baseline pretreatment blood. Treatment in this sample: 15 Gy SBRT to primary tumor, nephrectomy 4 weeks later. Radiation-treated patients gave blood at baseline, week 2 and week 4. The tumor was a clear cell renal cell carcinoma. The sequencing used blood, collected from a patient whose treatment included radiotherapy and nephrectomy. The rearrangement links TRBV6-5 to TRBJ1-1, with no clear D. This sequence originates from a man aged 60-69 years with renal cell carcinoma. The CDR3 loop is CASSYSPVSGTEAFF. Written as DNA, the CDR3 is TGTGCCAGCAGTTACTCCCCAGTGTCTGGGACTGAAGCTTTCTTT.